This passage covers 5 T cell receptor beta chains from one sample sequenced in a study of breast tumors, draining lymph nodes, adjacent tissues. Each CDR3 protein is one row after TCRdb ran MiXCR on the multiplex PCR reads. The data show some 31,000 distinct CDR3 sequences, less than 65% seen once. Sequencing input: breast tumor tissue. These receptors were taken from a female donor with breast cancer. Some clones in this sample may be carry-over from other donors' samples.

Points on this clonotype: The junction shows a germline mismatch at one end, possibly a read error. The gene calls are TRBV3-1 and TRBJ2-1; TRBD2 aligns across 9 bases. The CDR3 extends over 15 amino acids. Germline values: CDR1 LGHDT, CDR2 YNNKEL (reference sequence). In DNA form, the CDR3 reads TGCGCCAGCAGCCAAGTCTCTGCGGGGGGGAATGAGCAGTTCTTC. Translation: CASSQVSAGGNEQFF.

Sample share makes this clonotype medium-sized. The V and J genes are TRBV20-1 and TRBJ2-7, with 7 bases that match TRBD1. The CDR3 totals 14 residues. V shed 0 bases and J 2 bases; nucleotides not matched to a gene: 4. CDR1 DFQATT and CDR2 SNEGSKA come from the germline V gene (reference sequence). Here the CDR3 reads CSARDPDRAYEQYF. The CDR3 DNA follows: TGCAGTGCTAGAGATCCCGACAGGGCCTACGAGCAGTACTTC.

In this sample, this clonotype turned up many times. A read error may be the cause here, since a much bigger clone is one base away. The rearrangement links TRBV7-2 to TRBJ1-2, with D maybe TRBD1 (6 bases). This CDR3 has 15 amino acids. Germline-derived CDR1 and CDR2 are SGHTA and FQGNSA. The CDR3 coding sequence is TGTGCCAGCAGCCCCGGACCCCTTACAGGGAGTGGCTACCCCTTC. Translated, it gives CASSPGPLTGSGYPF.

CDR3 protein: CASSSPGGDNEQFF. CDR3 nucleotides: TGTGCCAGCAGCTCTCCAGGGGGGGACAATGAGCAGTTCTTC. The V gene is TRBV7-9, the J gene TRBJ2-1, with D tentatively TRBD1 or TRBD2 (7 bases each). V was pared by 4 bases and J by 5 bases, with 12 bases between. The length of the CDR3 is 14 residues. CDR1 and CDR2 (germline): SEHNR, FQNEAQ (reference sequence).

The chain links TRBV30 to TRBJ1-2; 7 bases fit TRBD1. From germline, CDR1 is GTSNPN and CDR2 SVGIG (reference sequence). This CDR3 region has 12 residues. V shed 4 bases and J 2 bases; nucleotides not matched to a gene: 1. The CDR3 DNA follows: TGTGCCTGGAAGGGACAGAACTATGGCTACACCTTC. Its protein product is CAWKGQNYGYTF.